In this sample, the clone carrying this T cell receptor beta chain turned up many times. Antigen unknown. The record originates from a study of regulatory T cells in long-lasting Graves disease. For TCR beta, libraries came from iRepertoire HTBI primers and Arm-PCR of CDR3 regions. Each CDR3 protein gets one entry after TCRdb re-called the multiplex PCR reads with MiXCR. Seen here are roughly 260,000 distinct CDR3 sequences, 15% to 20% observed once, and the top ten hold around 15%. Overall study results and limits: Persistent Graves' patients showed a TCR diversity that was lower than that of newly diagnosed ones. TRBV28, TRBJ1-2 and TRBJ2-5 were segments that persistent disease favored.

This sample's time point: newly diagnosed GD, antithyroid drugs for less than 3 months. After RNA was extracted from PBMCs, the TCR library was made from it. CDR1 is SGHVS, CDR2 FNYEAQ, per germline. The CDR3 has 16 amino acids. V dropped 5 bases and J dropped 4 bases, with 20 bases sitting between them. The data were also submitted as part of a second study, on T cells in Graves' hyperthyroidism and ophthalmopathy. That report notes: Most thyroid clonotypes with frequency above 0.001 were detected in blood.

The starting material was peripheral blood mononuclear cells (PBMCs), obtained at new diagnosis, from a patient treated with antithyroid drugs. This sequence was found in a woman younger than 45 with Graves disease. This chain joins TRBV7-6 and TRBJ1-1; weak D call: TRBD1 (5 bases). CDR3 sequence reads: CASSPRGRGSGTEAFF. CDR3 DNA sequence: TGTGCCAGCAGCCCCCGGGGGAGGGGTAGTGGCACTGAAGCTTTCTTT.